This T cell receptor (beta chain) was sequenced during a study of beta chain features in type 1 diabetes. General observations from the study: In patients and controls equally, PCR might favor templates that are shorter. Patients' naive, central memory and regulatory TCRB repertoires appeared more alike than those of healthy donors. Fewer junction insertions and more nucleotide deletions appeared in type 1 diabetes patients. All four CD4+ subsets from Type 1 diabetes patients carried moderately but significantly shorter TCRB CDR3s.

All of the isolated RNA was reverse transcribed, so expressed TCRB transcripts were sequenced. Sequencing used immunoSEQ multiplex PCR; TCRdb keeps in-frame clones, though not all of them. Of 600,000 to 700,000 clones listed, roughly 13% are singletons. Regarding this clone: Its antigen is unidentified.

In germline, CDR1 is GTSNPN, CDR2 SVGIG (reference sequence). The CDR3 has 12 amino acids. V was cut by 4 bases and J by 3 bases, with 7 bases left in between. This TCR was sampled from a young man with type 1 diabetes. Material for sequencing was naive CD4+ T cells from blood. The chain couples TRBV30 to TRBJ1-3; TRBD1 might be the D (6 bases). In nucleotides, the CDR3 is TGTGCCTGGAAGGGGGATGGAAACACCATATATTTT. Encoded protein: CAWKGDGNTIYF.